These 26 T cell receptor beta chains share one sample of origin, sequenced in a study of human T cells and chemical hapten exposure. One entry per CDR3 protein, called by TCRdb with MiXCR from the RACE reads. The table includes about 54,000 distinct CDR3 sequences, around 9.4% detected once. Time point reported: patch test 2, 6 weeks after DPC sensitization. Specified treatment: therapeutic diphenylcyclopropenone sensitization with weekly scalp DPC. The sample was whole blood, taken in connection with sensitization to the hapten diphenylcyclopropenone (DPC). These receptors were obtained from a woman in her fifties or sixties with alopecia areata. Some clones in this sample may be carry-over from other donors' samples.

This clonotype was observed many times. The chain links TRBV5-1 to TRBJ1-2, with no clear D. This CDR3 is built from 14 residues. Germline values: CDR1 SGHRS, CDR2 YFSETQ. V dropped 2 bases and J dropped 5 bases, with 13 bases sitting between them. The CDR3 loop reads CASSFAEGRYGYTF. The CDR3 coding sequence is TGCGCCAGCAGCTTCGCAGAGGGAAGGTATGGCTACACCTTC.

This rearrangement joins TRBV12-3 or TRBV12-4 to TRBJ1-1; 7 nucleotides agree with TRBD1. This CDR3 spans 14 amino acids. V shed 2 bases, J shed 5 bases, and the junction held 5 bases outside the gene matches. The CDR3 loop is CASSLTGEGTEAFF. The CDR3 coding sequence is TGTGCCAGCAGTTTAACAGGGGAGGGAACTGAAGCTTTCTTT.

This clonotype appeared many times. The chain links TRBV6-5 to TRBJ1-1, with 10 bases identical to TRBD1. V lost 6 bases and J lost 0; bases outside the gene matches: 7. The CDR3 is 16 residues long. Germline V gene lookup returns CDR1 MNHEY and CDR2 SVGAGI. In DNA form, the CDR3 reads TGTGCCAGCAGACCGACCGGGACAGGGGTGAACACTGAAGCTTTCTTT. Its protein product is CASRPTGTGVNTEAFF.

This clonotype appeared a few times. The chain employs TRBV18 and TRBJ1-1, with D maybe TRBD1 (6 bases). This CDR3 comprises 15 residues. CDR1 and CDR2 from the germline V gene are KGHSH and LQKENI. V gave up 4 bases and J gave up 1 base, with 13 bases separating them. CDR3 region: CASSRGGRANTEAFF. The DNA for the CDR3 is TGTGCCAGCTCACGAGGGGGGCGGGCGAACACTGAAGCTTTCTTT.

This clonotype turned up a few times. This chain connects TRBV28 to TRBJ2-7, with a weak D call TRBD2 (5 bases). V shed 2 bases and J shed 6 bases, with 8 bases lying between them. The germline gives CDR1 MDHEN, CDR2 SYDVKM. The CDR3 totals 12 residues. CDR3 DNA sequence: TGTGCCAGCAGTTTAGAGGGCCGCGAGCAGTACTTC. It yields the protein CASSLEGREQYF.

This rearrangement joins TRBV6-1 to TRBJ1-4; D is uncertain. Germline V lookup: CDR1 MNHNS, CDR2 SASEGT. The ends were cut back, 3 bases at V and 6 bases at J, with 8 bases in the middle. The CDR3 sequence is 13 residues long. CDR3 in DNA: TGTGCCAGCAGTGAGGTGTACGATGAAAAACTGTTTTTT. This translates into CASSEVYDEKLFF.

The chain uses TRBV6-5 and TRBJ2-1; D may correspond to TRBD1 or TRBD2 (6 bases each). The CDR3 runs to 16 residues. Trimming stripped 4 bases from V and 2 bases from J, with 15 bases between. The germline V gene encodes CDR1 MNHEY and CDR2 SVGAGI. The CDR3 spells CASSSDRGRTYNEQFF. The CDR3, as DNA: TGTGCCAGCAGTTCCGACCGGGGGCGAACCTACAATGAGCAGTTCTTC.

The rearrangement uses TRBV21-1 and TRBJ2-1. TRBV21-1 is a known pseudogene. This CDR3 region has 16 residues. CDR3: CASSKPKSRDVDEQFF. The CDR3, as DNA: TGTGCCAGCAGCAAGCCCAAGTCACGTGACGTGGATGAGCAGTTCTTC.

The chain links TRBV2 to TRBJ1-5; 7 nucleotides line up with TRBD1. After removal of 9 bases from V and 4 bases from J, the junction contained 6 bases not matched to a gene. Germline CDR1 is SNHLY and CDR2 is FYNNEI. This CDR3 is built from 13 residues. CDR3 residues: CASTGTENQPQHF. CDR3 nucleotides: TGTGCCAGTACCGGGACAGAAAATCAGCCCCAGCATTTT.

The CDR3 reads CASSQSASLGYEQYF. CDR3 nucleotide sequence: TGTGCCAGCAGCCAATCGGCCAGCCTGGGATACGAGCAGTACTTC. J is TRBJ2-7 and V is TRBV4-2; D ambiguous. The length of the CDR3 is 15 residues. Germline V gives CDR1 LGHNA, CDR2 YNFKEQ. V lost 2 bases, J lost 4 bases, and 15 bases lay in between.

This clonotype was observed at least ten times. The rearrangement links TRBV6-1 to TRBJ2-3, with 7 bases that match TRBD2. CDR3 length equals 14 residues. J gave up 6 bases and V 4 bases, and 7 bases lay outside the gene matches. Germline lookup yields CDR1 MNHNS and CDR2 SASEGT. In nucleotides, the CDR3 is TGTGCCAGCAGTGCATCTCTGGGGGGGGATACGCAGTATTTT. This gives the protein CASSASLGGDTQYF.

This clonotype came up many times. V usage is TRBV12-3 or TRBV12-4 and J usage is TRBJ1-1; possibly TRBD1 for D (6 bases). The CDR3 spans 13 residues. V shed 6 bases and J shed 1 base, with 9 bases lying between them. DNA for the CDR3: TGTGCCAGCAGGACAGGAGCGAACACTGAAGCTTTCTTT. Translated, it gives CASRTGANTEAFF.

The rearrangement links TRBV12-3 or TRBV12-4 to TRBJ2-1; 7 nucleotides align to TRBD2. Unmatched junction bases numbered 6, after V lost 4 bases and J lost 9 bases. The CDR3 runs to 13 residues. CDR3 coding DNA: TGTGCCAGCAGTTCCCGACAGCGGGGTGAGCAGTTCTTC. Encoded protein: CASSSRQRGEQFF.

In its sample, this clonotype was seen a few times. V usage is TRBV4-1 and J usage is TRBJ2-1, with TRBD1 matching 7 bases. This CDR3 is 13 amino acids long. V trimming: 5 bases; J trimming: 5 bases; junction bases outside the gene matches: 3. CDR1 is MGHRA, CDR2 YSYEKL, per germline. DNA of the CDR3: TGCGCCAGCAGCTACGGGACAGACAATGAGCAGTTCTTC. Translation gives CASSYGTDNEQFF.

This clonotype was seen a handful of times. The rearrangement uses TRBV7-6 and TRBJ2-2; D gene ambiguous. The V gene's germline CDR1 is SGHVS and CDR2 FNYEAQ. The CDR3 runs 14 residues. V lost 0 bases and J 5 bases, leaving 7 bases between the germline ends. The CDR3 nucleotides are TGTGCCAGCAGCTTAGCGACGGCTACCGGGGAGCTGTTTTTT. It translates to CASSLATATGELFF. The full variable domain, its missing parts supplied by reference TRBV7-6 and TRBJ2-2, is GAGVSQSPRYKVTKRGQDVALRCDPISGHVSLYWYRQALGQGPEFLTYFNYEAQQDKSGLPNDRFSAERPEGSISTLTIQRTEQRDSAMYRCASSLATATGELFFGEGSRLTVL.

There are many counts of this clonotype. This sequence joins TRBV11-1 and TRBJ2-7; TRBD2 aligns across 12 bases. Losses at the gene ends were 5 bases for V and 0 bases for J; bases not matched to a gene: 8. Per germline, CDR1 SGHAT and CDR2 FQDESV (reference sequence). The CDR3 totals 17 residues. The CDR3 is CASSPRTSGKSSYEQYF. CDR3 nucleotide sequence: TGTGCCAGCAGCCCAAGGACTAGCGGGAAAAGCTCCTACGAGCAGTACTTC.

The chain joins TRBV12-3 or TRBV12-4 to TRBJ1-1, with 7 bases matching TRBD1. The CDR3 is 14 amino acids. The ends lost 3 bases at V and 0 bases at J; junction bases unmatched: 1. The CDR3: CASSFGTVNTEAFF. For the CDR3, the DNA is TGTGCCAGCAGTTTCGGGACAGTGAACACTGAAGCTTTCTTT.

The chain joins TRBV6-6 to TRBJ1-1; a weak D match, TRBD1 (6 bases). The CDR3 runs to 14 residues. CDR1 is MNHNY and CDR2 is SVGAGI in the germline V gene (reference sequence). V gave up 5 bases and J gave up 2 bases, with 12 bases separating them. Written as DNA, the CDR3 is TGTGCCAGCAGTCTAATGACAGGAAACACTGAAGCTTTCTTT. Translation gives CASSLMTGNTEAFF.

In this sample, this clonotype turned up many times. V usage is TRBV2 and J usage is TRBJ1-1, with no clear D. CDR3 length: 13 residues. Germline V gene data show CDR1 as SNHLY and CDR2 as FYNNEI. V lost 6 bases to trimming and J lost 0 bases, with 8 bases between them. CDR3 protein: CASRGNMNTEAFF. CDR3 DNA sequence: TGTGCCAGCAGAGGGAACATGAACACTGAAGCTTTCTTT. Looking up the rest from reference TRBV2 and TRBJ1-1 gives the full variable domain: EPEVTQTPSHQVTQMGQEVILRCVPISNHLYFYWYRQILGQKVEFLVSFYNNEISEKSEIFDDQFSVERPDGSNFTLKIRSTKLEDSAMYFCASRGNMNTEAFFGQGTRLTVV.

This clonotype was counted only a few times. V usage is TRBV4-3 and J usage is TRBJ1-2, with unresolved D. V dropped 1 base and J dropped 6 bases, with 12 bases sitting between them. Per germline, CDR1 LGHNA and CDR2 YSLEER. CDR3 length equals 14 residues. DNA for the CDR3: TGCGCCAGCAGCCAAGTCCGGGCAGCAGATGGCTACACCTTC. Translating gives CASSQVRAADGYTF.

This clonotype was counted at least ten times. The rearrangement uses TRBV20-1 and TRBJ2-3, with D possibly being TRBD2 (5 bases). The CDR3 has 13 amino acids. Trimming cost V 3 bases and J 7 bases, with 14 bases left between them. Germline loops: CDR1 DFQATT, CDR2 SNEGSKA (reference sequence). CDR3 region: CSASGLPTHTQYF. CDR3 bases: TGCAGTGCTAGTGGACTGCCCACTCATACGCAGTATTTT.

The J gene is TRBJ1-1, the V gene TRBV28; D not certain. CDR3 length equals 11 residues. CDR1 MDHEN and CDR2 SYDVKM come from the germline V gene. V was shortened by 8 bases and J by 0 bases, with 4 bases between the two germline ends. The CDR3 DNA sequence: TGTGCCAGCGCTATGAACACTGAAGCTTTCTTT. This gives the protein CASAMNTEAFF.

This clonotype occurred a few times. The rearrangement joins TRBV28 to TRBJ1-3; no reliable D call. Germline loops: CDR1 MDHEN, CDR2 SYDVKM. This CDR3 region has 11 residues. Trimming shortened V by 5 bases and J by 10 bases, and 9 bases separated the two germline ends. The CDR3 reads CASSSGFTIYF. Here the CDR3 DNA reads TGTGCCAGCAGTAGCGGTTTTACCATATATTTT.

This clonotype was counted a few times. DNA of the CDR3: TGTGCCAGCTCACGACAGAGAGTCACAGATACGCAGTATTTT. Its translation: CASSRQRVTDTQYF. The rearrangement uses TRBV18 and TRBJ2-3, with TRBD1 as a possible D gene (5 bases). CDR1 KGHSH and CDR2 LQKENI come from the germline V gene. V shed 4 bases and J shed 2 bases, with 10 bases lying between them. The CDR3 runs 14 residues.

This clonotype was observed many times. The rearrangement uses TRBV20-1 and TRBJ1-3, with no clear D. The length of the CDR3 is 15 residues. Trimming pared 0 bases from V and 0 bases from J, leaving 9 bases between. Germline V CDR1 and CDR2: DFQATT, SNEGSKA (reference sequence). CDR3 region: CSARDATSSGNTIYF. CDR3 bases: TGCAGTGCTAGAGATGCGACGAGCTCTGGAAACACCATATATTTT.

This clonotype was recorded at least ten times. In nucleotides, the CDR3 is TGCAGTGCTAGTTCCGGGCAGAACTATGGCTACACCTTC. The encoded protein is CSASSGQNYGYTF. The rearrangement uses TRBV20-1 and TRBJ1-2; D ambiguous. Germline loops: CDR1 DFQATT, CDR2 SNEGSKA (reference sequence). CDR3 length: 13 amino acids. V dropped 3 bases and J dropped 2 bases, with 10 bases sitting between them.